This section outlines one T cell receptor beta chain sequence together with its context. This clonotype came up many times. There is no known antigen for this receptor. Qualities for individual bases were not recorded, and no much larger clone is one base off. Explained via the paper, the time point label denotes: day 60 (about 2 months) after transplantation. This specimen's treatment or condition label, per the study, means: allogeneic hematopoietic cell transplantation with graft depleted of TCRalphabeta T cells and CD19 B cells. The transplant recipients were children given TCRalphabeta/CD19-depleted allogeneic hematopoietic cell grafts. The CDR3 sequence holds 14 residues, the cysteine and phenylalanine included. The only DNA kept is the CDR3, 42 bases in frame from the first base. Trimming removed 4 bases from V and 0 bases from J, leaving 7 bases between the germline ends. CDR1 and CDR2, per the germline V gene, are MDHEN and SYDVKM.

These data originate in a study of T-cell reconstitution after alpha-beta-depleted transplantation in children (dated by TCRdb to the mid-2010s). Context from the whole study: Using TCR repertoire profiling, the study quantitatively followed how T-cell immune reconstitution unfolded in children after TCRalphabeta/CD19-depleted allogeneic hematopoietic cell transplantation. Findings and caveats that apply to the study as a whole: Over subsequent months, a decline in hyperexpanded clone frequencies was noted, and after one year, T-cell counts and TCRbeta diversity were mostly ascribed to newly produced T cells. In some patients, the high TCRbeta diversity seen at day 60 was put down to recipient T cells and intrathymic progenitors that had survived conditioning. About two months after transplant, the apparently early recovery of alphabetaT-cell counts reportedly depended on just several hundred clones that had expanded rapidly and came from non-depleted graft cells.

The receptor library was made with PCR. Sequenced using an Illumina HiSeq 2500. To normalize quantification of the TCRbeta repertoire, the TCR libraries were built with molecular barcoding that relied on unique molecular identifiers. TCRdb handled the public reads itself, with Q25 trimming in fastp and clone calling in MiXCR, and kept productive beta chains. Rows with one shared CDR3 protein collapse into an entry with the most common genes and DNA. Across this sample there are more than 85,000 distinct CDR3 sequences, with 4.5% to 7.5% seen only once. Of the sample, roughly 5.5% falls within the top ten clones.

The material was PBMCs, mostly from graft donor cells, obtained 60 days after TCRalphabeta/CD19-depleted stem cell transplant. The sequence was collected from a female patient aged 2 to 10 who had a stem cell transplant for Fanconi anemia, so the T cells may come from the graft donor. The chain is encoded by TRBV28 joined to TRBJ1-5; the D gene is not confidently resolved. The sequenced DNA is TGTGCCAGCAGTTCGACATATAGCAATCAGCCCCAGCATTTT. It specifies CASSSTYSNQPQHF. This CDR3, with the reference TRBV28 and TRBJ1-5 proteins standing in past its ends, gives the full variable domain DVKVTQSSRYLVKRTGEKVFLECVQDMDHENMFWYRQDPGLGLRLIYFSYDVKMKEKGDIPEGYSVSREKKERFSLILESASTNQTSMYLCASSSTYSNQPQHFGDGTRLSIL.